This TCR beta chain is from a study of OX40 agonist ivuxolimab in advanced cancers. Study background: Cohort: roughly 79% men, mean age about 60, aged roughly 23 to 79. Study-wide points: Averaged across samples, CD8+ T cells carried more expanded clones than CD4+ did. Among the least clonally expanded were partial responders at 0.1-3.0 mg/kg. In the expanded peripheral T cells, antigen specificity was never determined.

Sequencing used immunoSEQ multiplex PCR; TCRdb keeps in-frame clones, though not all of them. The profile covers about 73,000 clones, with 75% to 95% appearing a single time and roughly 0.55% taken by the ten largest. With respect to this clone: Its antigen is undetermined.

CDR3 length: 14 amino acids. Between the trimmed V and J ends, which lost 9 bases and 0 bases, there was a span of 11 bases. Germline V gene sequence: CDR1 LNHDA, CDR2 SQIVND (reference sequence). This sequence was found in an adult with an advanced solid tumor such as melanoma, head and neck, liver or kidney cancer. The chain carries TRBV19 and TRBJ2-2, with a tentative D call TRBD2 (5 bases). This specimen consisted of CD4+ or CD8+ T cells sorted from blood, obtained in a trial of the OX40 agonist ivuxolimab. The CDR3 here is CASQDSSNTGELFF. The CDR3 DNA sequence: TGTGCCAGCCAGGACTCTTCGAACACCGGGGAGCTGTTTTTT.